This TCR beta chain is drawn from a study of blood T cells in healthy people across ages. Notes on this clonotype: Mismatch with germline at one junction end may stem from a read error.

Alongside a J-beta primer mix, a sample-barcoded 5' primer served in a second PCR lasting about 7 to 12 cycles. TCRdb independently ran MiXCR on the 5' RACE reads; one entry per CDR3 protein. The top ten clones hold approximately 17% of a sample with about 1 million distinct CDR3 sequences, 35% to 55% of them seen once. The sample comprised blood. The TCR originated in a woman aged 55-69 years in good health.

The CDR3 region is CAIMGLSHNSPLHF. The CDR3 nucleotides read TGTGCCATAATGGGACTCTCCCATAATTCACCCCTCCACTTT. The chain couples TRBV10-3 to TRBJ1-6; maybe TRBD1 (5 bases). Germline loops: CDR1 ENHRY, CDR2 SYGVKD. The CDR3 contains 14 residues.